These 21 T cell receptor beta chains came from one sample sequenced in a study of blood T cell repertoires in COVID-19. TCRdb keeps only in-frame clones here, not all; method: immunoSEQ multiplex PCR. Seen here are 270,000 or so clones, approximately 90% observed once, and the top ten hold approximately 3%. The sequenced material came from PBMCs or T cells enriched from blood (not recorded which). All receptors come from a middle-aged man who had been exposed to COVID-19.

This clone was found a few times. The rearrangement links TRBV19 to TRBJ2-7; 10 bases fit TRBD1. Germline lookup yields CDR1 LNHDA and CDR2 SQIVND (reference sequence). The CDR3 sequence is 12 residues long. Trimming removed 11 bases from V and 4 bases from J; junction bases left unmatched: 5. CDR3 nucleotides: TGTGCCTCGGGACAGGGGATTTACGAGCAGTACTTC. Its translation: CASGQGIYEQYF.

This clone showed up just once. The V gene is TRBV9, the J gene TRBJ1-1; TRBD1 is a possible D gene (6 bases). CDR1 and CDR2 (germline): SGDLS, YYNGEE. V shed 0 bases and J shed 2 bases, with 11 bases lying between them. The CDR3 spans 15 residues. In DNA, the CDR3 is TGTGCCAGCAGCGTAGGGGGGGGCCCCAACACTGAAGCTTTCTTT. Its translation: CASSVGGGPNTEAFF.

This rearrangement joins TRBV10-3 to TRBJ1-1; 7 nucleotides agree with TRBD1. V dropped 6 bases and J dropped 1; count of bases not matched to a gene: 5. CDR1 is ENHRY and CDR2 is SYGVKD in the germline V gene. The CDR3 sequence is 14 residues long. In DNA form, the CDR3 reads TGTGCCATCAGCGGGACAGTCGGGAACACTGAAGCTTTCTTT. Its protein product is CAISGTVGNTEAFF.

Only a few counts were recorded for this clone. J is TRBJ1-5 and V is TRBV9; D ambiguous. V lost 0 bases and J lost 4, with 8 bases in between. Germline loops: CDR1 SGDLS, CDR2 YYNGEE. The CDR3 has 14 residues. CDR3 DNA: TGTGCCAGCAGCGTAGAGGCGGAAAATCAGCCCCAGCATTTT. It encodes CASSVEAENQPQHF.

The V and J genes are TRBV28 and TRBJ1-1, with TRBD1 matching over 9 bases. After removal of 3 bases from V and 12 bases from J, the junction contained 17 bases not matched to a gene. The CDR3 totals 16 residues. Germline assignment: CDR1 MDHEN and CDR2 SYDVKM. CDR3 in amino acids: CASSLAAPGTGFSSFF. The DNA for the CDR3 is TGTGCCAGCAGTTTGGCGGCCCCCGGGACAGGGTTTTCGTCTTTCTTT.

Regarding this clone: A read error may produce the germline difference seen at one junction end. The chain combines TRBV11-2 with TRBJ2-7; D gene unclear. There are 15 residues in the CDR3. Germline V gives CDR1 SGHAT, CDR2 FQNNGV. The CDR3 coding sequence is TGTGCCAGCAGCCTAGACGCCCTCCGGGCCTACGAGCAGTACTTC. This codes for CASSLDALRAYEQYF.

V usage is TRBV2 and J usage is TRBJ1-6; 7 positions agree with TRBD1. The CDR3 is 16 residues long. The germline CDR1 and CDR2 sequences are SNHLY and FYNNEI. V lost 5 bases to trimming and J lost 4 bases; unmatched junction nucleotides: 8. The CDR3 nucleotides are TGTGCCAGCAGTTCGGGCGGACAGGAGTATAATTCACCCCTCCACTTT. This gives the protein CASSSGGQEYNSPLHF.

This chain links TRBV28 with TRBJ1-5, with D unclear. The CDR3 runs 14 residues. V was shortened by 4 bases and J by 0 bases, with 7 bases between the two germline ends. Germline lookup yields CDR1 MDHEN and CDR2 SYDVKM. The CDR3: CASSSPGSNQPQHF. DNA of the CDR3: TGTGCCAGCAGTTCCCCAGGTAGCAATCAGCCCCAGCATTTT.

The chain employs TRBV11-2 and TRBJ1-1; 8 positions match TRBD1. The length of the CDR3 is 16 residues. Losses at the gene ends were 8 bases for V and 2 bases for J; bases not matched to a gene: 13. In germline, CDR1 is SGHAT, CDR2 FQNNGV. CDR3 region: CASSQGAGLGNTEAFF. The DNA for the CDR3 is TGTGCCAGCTCCCAGGGGGCCGGTTTGGGTAACACTGAAGCTTTCTTT.

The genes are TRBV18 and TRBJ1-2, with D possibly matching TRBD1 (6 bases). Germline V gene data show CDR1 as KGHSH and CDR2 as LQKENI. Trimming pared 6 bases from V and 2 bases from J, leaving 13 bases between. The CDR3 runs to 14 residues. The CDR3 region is CASSLWTENYGYTF. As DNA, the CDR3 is TGTGCCAGCTCCCTATGGACAGAGAACTATGGCTACACCTTC.

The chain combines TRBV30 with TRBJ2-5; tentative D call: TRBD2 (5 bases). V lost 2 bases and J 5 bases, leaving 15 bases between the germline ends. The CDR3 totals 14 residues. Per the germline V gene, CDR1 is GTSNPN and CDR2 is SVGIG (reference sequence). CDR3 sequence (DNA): TGTGCCTGGAGTAGAGGCCACACGGGGGAGACCCAGTACTTC. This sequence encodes CAWSRGHTGETQYF. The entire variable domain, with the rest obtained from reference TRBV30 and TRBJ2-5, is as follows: SQTIHQWPATLVQPVGSPLSLECTVEGTSNPNLYWYRQAAGRGLQLLFYSVGIGQISSEVPQNLSASRPQDRQFILSSKKLLLSDSGFYLCAWSRGHTGETQYFGPGTRLLVL.

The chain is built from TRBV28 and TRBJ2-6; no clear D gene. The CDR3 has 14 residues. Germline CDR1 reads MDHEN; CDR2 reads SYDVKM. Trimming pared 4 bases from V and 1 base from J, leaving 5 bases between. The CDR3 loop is CASSYLSGANVLTF. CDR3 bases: TGTGCCAGCAGTTACTTATCTGGGGCCAACGTCCTGACTTTC.

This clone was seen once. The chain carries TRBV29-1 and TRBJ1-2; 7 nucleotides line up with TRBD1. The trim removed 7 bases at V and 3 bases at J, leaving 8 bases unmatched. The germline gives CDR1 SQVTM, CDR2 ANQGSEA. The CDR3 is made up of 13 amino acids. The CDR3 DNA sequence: TGCAGCGGGTGGGACAGCGGAGACTATGGCTACACCTTC. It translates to CSGWDSGDYGYTF.

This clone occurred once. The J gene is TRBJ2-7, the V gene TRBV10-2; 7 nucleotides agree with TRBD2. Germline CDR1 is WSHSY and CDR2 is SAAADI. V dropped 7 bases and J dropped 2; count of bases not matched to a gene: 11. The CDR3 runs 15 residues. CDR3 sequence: CASIPPEGGPYEQYF. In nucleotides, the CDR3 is TGCGCCAGCATTCCCCCTGAGGGAGGGCCCTACGAGCAGTACTTC.

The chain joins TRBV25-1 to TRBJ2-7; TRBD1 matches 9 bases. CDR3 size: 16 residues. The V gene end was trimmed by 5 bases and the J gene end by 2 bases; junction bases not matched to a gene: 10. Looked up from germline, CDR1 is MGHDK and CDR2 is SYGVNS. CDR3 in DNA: TGTGCCAGCAGTAAACAGGGGGCCGAAAGACCCTACGAGCAGTACTTC. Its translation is CASSKQGAERPYEQYF.

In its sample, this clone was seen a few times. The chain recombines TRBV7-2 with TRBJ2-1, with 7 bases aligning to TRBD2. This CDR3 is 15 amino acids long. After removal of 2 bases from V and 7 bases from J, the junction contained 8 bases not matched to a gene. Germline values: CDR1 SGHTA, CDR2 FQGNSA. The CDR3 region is CASSLSAGVVNEQFF. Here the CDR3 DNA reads TGTGCCAGCAGCTTATCGGCGGGAGTCGTGAATGAGCAGTTCTTC.

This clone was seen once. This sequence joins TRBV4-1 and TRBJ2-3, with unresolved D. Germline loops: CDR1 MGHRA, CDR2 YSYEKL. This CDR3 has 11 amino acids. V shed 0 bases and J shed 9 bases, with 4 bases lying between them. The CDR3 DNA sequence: TGCGCCAGCAGCCAAGACCAAACGCAGTATTTT. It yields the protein CASSQDQTQYF.

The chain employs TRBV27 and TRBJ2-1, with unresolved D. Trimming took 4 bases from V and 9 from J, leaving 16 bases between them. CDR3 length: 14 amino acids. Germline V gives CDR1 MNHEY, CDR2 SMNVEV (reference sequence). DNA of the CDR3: TGTGCCAGCAGTTCGGTCCAAATATACGGTGAGCAGTTCTTC. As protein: CASSSVQIYGEQFF.

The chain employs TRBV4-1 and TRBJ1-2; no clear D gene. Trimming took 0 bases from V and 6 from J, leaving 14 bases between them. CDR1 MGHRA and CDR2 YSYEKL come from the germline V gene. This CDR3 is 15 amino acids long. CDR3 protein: CASSQDLVLKNGYTF. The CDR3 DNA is TGCGCCAGCAGCCAAGATTTAGTACTTAAAAATGGCTACACCTTC.

In DNA form, the CDR3 reads TGTGCCAGCAGCTTAGAGGGAGGGGGTAGCAATCAGCCCCAGCATTTT. It is translated as CASSLEGGGSNQPQHF. The chain couples TRBV7-9 to TRBJ1-5, with a possible D match to TRBD1 (6 bases). Trimming took 1 base from V and 0 from J, leaving 10 bases between them. Germline V gene lookup returns CDR1 SEHNR and CDR2 FQNEAQ (reference sequence). This CDR3 is built from 16 residues.

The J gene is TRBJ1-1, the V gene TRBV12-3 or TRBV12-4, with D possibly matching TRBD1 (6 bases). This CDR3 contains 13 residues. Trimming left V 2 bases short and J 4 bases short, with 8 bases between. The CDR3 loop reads CASSLMDSTEAFF. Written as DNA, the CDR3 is TGTGCCAGCAGTTTAATGGACAGCACTGAAGCTTTCTTT.